The 2 T cell receptor beta chains given below trace back to one sample, sequenced in a study of blood T cells in healthy people across ages. A J-beta primer mix and a sample-barcoded 5' primer were used in a second PCR of about 7 to 12 cycles. TCRdb re-called the 5' RACE reads with MiXCR, one entry per CDR3 protein. The table records 270,000 or so distinct CDR3 sequences, about 25% of them present only once. Sequences were obtained from blood. All receptors come from a woman aged 70-85 years in good health.

The rearrangement links TRBV7-2 to TRBJ2-3; TRBD2 aligns across 14 bases. Germline V gene sequence: CDR1 SGHTA, CDR2 FQGNSA. This CDR3 spans 15 amino acids. J lost 3 bases, V lost 4 bases, and 0 bases had no gene match. CDR3 residues: CASSWTSGRTDTQYF. DNA of the CDR3: TGTGCCAGCAGCTGGACTAGCGGGAGGACAGATACGCAGTATTTT.

J is TRBJ2-5 and V is TRBV29-1, with 10 bases matching TRBD2. The V gene end was trimmed by 3 bases and the J gene end by 5 bases; junction bases not matched to a gene: 3. The CDR3 sequence is 13 residues long. Germline values: CDR1 SQVTM, CDR2 ANQGSEA. The CDR3 DNA reads as TGCAGCGTTGATGTTAGCGGGGGGGAGACCCAGTACTTC. Its translation: CSVDVSGGETQYF.